These 32 T cell receptor beta chains were sequenced from one sample in a study of blood T cell repertoires in COVID-19. Assay: immunoSEQ multiplex PCR; the TCRdb copy retains only in-frame clones and omits some. This table holds about 47,000 clones, 75% to 85% found once. The sequenced material came from peripheral blood. The receptors were sampled from a human donor with acute or convalescent COVID-19. The donor label of this sample is uncertain.

This rearrangement joins TRBV20-1 to TRBJ1-2, with D uncertain. CDR1 and CDR2 (germline): DFQATT, SNEGSKA (reference sequence). The CDR3 sequence is 11 residues long. The V end was cut by 7 bases, the J end by 8 bases, with 14 bases between. CDR3 loop: CSESSQVGYTF. The CDR3 nucleotides are TGCAGTGAAAGCTCCCAGGTCGGCTACACCTTC.

V is TRBV29-1 and J is TRBJ2-2, with D maybe TRBD2 (6 bases). The CDR3 loop spans 13 amino acids. Germline loops: CDR1 SQVTM, CDR2 ANQGSEA. V lost 3 bases to trimming and J lost 4 bases, with 9 bases between them. The CDR3 DNA sequence: TGCAGCGTTGACGCCGGGGGCACCGGGGAGCTGTTTTTT. It yields the protein CSVDAGGTGELFF.

J is TRBJ2-6 and V is TRBV4-1; D might be TRBD1 (5 bases). Trimming cost V 4 bases and J 2 bases, with 21 bases left between them. The CDR3 loop spans 19 amino acids. The V gene's germline CDR1 is MGHRA and CDR2 YSYEKL. The CDR3 nucleotides are TGCGCCAGCAGCCTAAGCCTTGGCCAAGGGGCGGCTGGGGCCAACGTCCTGACTTTC. It translates to CASSLSLGQGAAGANVLTF.

V gene TRBV18 combines with J gene TRBJ1-1; D ambiguous. This CDR3 comprises 14 residues. Trimming removed 3 bases from V and 3 bases from J, with 11 bases in between. The germline V gene encodes CDR1 KGHSH and CDR2 LQKENI. CDR3 nucleotides: TGTGCCAGCTCACCGGAGCACTCGTACACTGAAGCTTTCTTT. As protein: CASSPEHSYTEAFF. The complete variable domain, with remaining parts taken from reference TRBV18 and TRBJ1-1, reads NAGVMQNPRHLVRRRGQEARLRCSPMKGHSHVYWYRQLPEEGLKFMVYLQKENIIDESGMPKERFSAEFPKEGPSILRIQQVVRGDSAAYFCASSPEHSYTEAFFGQGTRLTVV.

This rearrangement joins TRBV12-3 or TRBV12-4 to TRBJ1-2; no clear D gene. The CDR3 is made up of 13 amino acids. V lost 2 bases, J lost 4 bases, and 8 bases lay in between. The CDR3 DNA follows: TGTGCCAGCAGTTTAAGTGACACCTATGGCTACACCTTC. Its translation: CASSLSDTYGYTF.

The CDR3 region has the DNA TGCGCCAGCAGCTTGGGCTCCGCTAATCCAAACACTGAAGCTTTCTTT. Translating gives CASSLGSANPNTEAFF. The chain employs TRBV5-1 and TRBJ1-1; no clear D gene. Germline assignment: CDR1 SGHRS and CDR2 YFSETQ. With 0 bases removed from V and 2 bases from J, the gap between germline ends came to 14 bases. The CDR3 loop spans 16 amino acids.

The chain combines TRBV9 with TRBJ1-4; D remains unclear. Trimming stripped 1 base from V and 8 bases from J, with 6 bases between. This CDR3 region has 12 residues. CDR1 is SGDLS, CDR2 YYNGEE, per germline. The DNA for the CDR3 is TGTGCCAGCAGCGTAAAGAGGGAAAAACTGTTTTTT. Translated, it gives CASSVKREKLFF.

The V gene is TRBV19, the J gene TRBJ2-7; 7 bases line up with TRBD1. Germline-derived CDR1 and CDR2 are LNHDA and SQIVND (reference sequence). V lost 4 bases, J lost 5 bases, and 5 bases stayed unmatched. The CDR3 length is 13 residues. CDR3 nucleotides: TGTGCCAGTAGTAGACAGGGAGTCGACGAGCAGTACTTC. Its protein is CASSRQGVDEQYF.

The chain employs TRBV5-5 and TRBJ2-1; possible D gene TRBD1, 5 bases. This CDR3 is built from 15 residues. From germline, CDR1 is SGHKS and CDR2 YYEKEE (reference sequence). The V and J ends lost 0 bases and 2 bases respectively, with 9 bases between them. Written as DNA, the CDR3 is TGTGCCAGCAGCTTGGCCCCAGGGACCTACAATGAGCAGTTCTTC. The encoded protein is CASSLAPGTYNEQFF. Supplemented by reference TRBV5-5 and TRBJ2-1, the full variable domain reads DAGVTQSPTHLIKTRGQQVTLRCSPISGHKSVSWYQQVLGQGPQFIFQYYEKEERGRGNFPDRFSARQFPNYSSELNVNALLLGDSALYLCASSLAPGTYNEQFFGPGTRLTVL.

This chain connects TRBV4-2 to TRBJ2-5; weak D call: TRBD2 (7 bases). The CDR3 runs 16 residues. V was shortened by 0 bases and J by 5 bases, with 16 bases between the two germline ends. The germline gives CDR1 LGHNA, CDR2 YNFKEQ. CDR3 DNA sequence: TGTGCCAGCAGCCAAGAGAACTGGGGGGGCGGGGAGACCCAGTACTTC. Translating it yields CASSQENWGGGETQYF.

This clone was observed at least ten times. V is TRBV6-1 and J is TRBJ2-7; perhaps TRBD2 as D (6 bases). CDR3 length: 15 amino acids. The germline gives CDR1 MNHNS, CDR2 SASEGT. The germline V and J ends were trimmed by 1 base and 2 bases, with 12 bases remaining between them. CDR3 DNA: TGTGCCAGCAGTGAAGAACAAGGAGGGGCCTACGAGCAGTACTTC. It encodes CASSEEQGGAYEQYF.

The V and J genes are TRBV19 and TRBJ1-5; 9 bases are a match to TRBD1. J gave up 6 bases and V 4 bases, and 7 bases lay outside the gene matches. There are 15 residues in the CDR3. Germline V CDR1 and CDR2: LNHDA, SQIVND (reference sequence). The CDR3 DNA reads TGTGCCAGTAGTAGTACGGGACAGGGTTCTCAGCCCCAGCATTTT. This sequence encodes CASSSTGQGSQPQHF.

The J gene is TRBJ1-1, the V gene TRBV6-6; possibly TRBD1 for D (5 bases). This CDR3 is 14 amino acids long. V lost 5 bases, J lost 1 base, and 11 bases lay in between. From germline, CDR1 is MNHNY and CDR2 SVGAGI (reference sequence). The CDR3 loop reads CASSTSGGNTEAFF. The CDR3 DNA sequence: TGTGCCAGCAGTACCTCGGGGGGGAACACTGAAGCTTTCTTT.

CDR3 sequence reads: CASSLGGNNEKLFF. The CDR3 nucleotides read TGTGCCAGCAGCTTGGGCGGGAATAATGAAAAACTGTTTTTT. The chain joins TRBV5-4 to TRBJ1-4, with unresolved D. The CDR3 length is 14 residues. CDR1 is SGHNT, CDR2 YYREEE, per germline (reference sequence). V lost 0 bases and J 4 bases, leaving 7 bases between the germline ends.

The chain's CDR3 is CAWSVGQGPYEQYF. The CDR3 nucleotides read TGTGCCTGGAGTGTCGGGCAGGGGCCCTACGAGCAGTACTTC. V usage is TRBV30 and J usage is TRBJ2-7; tentative D call: TRBD1 (6 bases). The germline gives CDR1 GTSNPN, CDR2 SVGIG (reference sequence). This CDR3 comprises 14 residues. Trimming left V 0 bases short and J 2 bases short, with 11 bases between.

The chain joins TRBV14 to TRBJ1-1; 9 bases align to TRBD1. This CDR3 spans 17 amino acids. V shed 4 bases and J 0 bases; nucleotides not matched to a gene: 9. The germline gives CDR1 SGHDN, CDR2 FVKESK. DNA for the CDR3: TGTGCCAGCAGCCGTGGGACAGGGTCCGACATGAACACTGAAGCTTTCTTT. It yields the protein CASSRGTGSDMNTEAFF. Full variable domain (missing parts from reference TRBV14 and TRBJ1-1): EAGVTQFPSHSVIEKGQTVTLRCDPISGHDNLYWYRRVMGKEIKFLLHFVKESKQDESGMPNNRFLAERTGGTYSTLKVQPAELEDSGVYFCASSRGTGSDMNTEAFFGQGTRLTVV.

The J gene is TRBJ2-4, the V gene TRBV7-9, with TRBD1 matching over 7 bases. V was clipped by 4 bases and J by 1 base; unmatched bases: 4. Germline V gene lookup returns CDR1 SEHNR and CDR2 FQNEAQ (reference sequence). CDR3 length: 15 amino acids. Written as DNA, the CDR3 is TGTGCCAGCAGCTCGACGACAGGGGCCAAAAACATTCAGTACTTC. Its protein is CASSSTTGAKNIQYF.

This clone came up a few times. The chain links TRBV6-4 to TRBJ2-7; D gene ambiguous. This CDR3 has 12 residues. Germline CDR1 is MRHNA and CDR2 is SNTAGT. Trimming left V 6 bases short and J 5 bases short, with 11 bases between. The CDR3 sequence: CASSAEPHEQYF. In DNA, the CDR3 is TGTGCCAGCAGCGCGGAGCCGCACGAGCAGTACTTC.

The chain carries TRBV4-2 and TRBJ1-1, with 10 bases matching TRBD1. CDR3 size: 18 residues. J lost 5 bases, V lost 3 bases, and 15 bases had no gene match. The germline V gene has CDR1 LGHNA and CDR2 YNFKEQ. CDR3 nucleotides: TGTGCCAGCAGCCAGGCCCTGACAGGGGGCGCCGGGGGGACTGAAGCTTTCTTT. Amino acids: CASSQALTGGAGGTEAFF.

The chain joins TRBV7-9 to TRBJ2-3; a possible D gene is TRBD1 (6 bases). V dropped 6 bases and J dropped 1 base, with 14 bases sitting between them. Germline values: CDR1 SEHNR, CDR2 FQNEAQ (reference sequence). The CDR3 runs 15 residues. The CDR3 here is CASSPDRTGTDTQYF. DNA of the CDR3: TGTGCCAGCAGTCCCGACAGGACTGGCACAGATACGCAGTATTTT.

The chain couples TRBV24-1 to TRBJ2-3; 10 nucleotides agree with TRBD1. This CDR3 is built from 16 residues. CDR1 KGHDR and CDR2 SFDVKD come from the germline V gene. V trimming: 6 bases; J trimming: 2 bases; junction bases outside the gene matches: 7. The CDR3 nucleotides read TGTGCCACCAGTTTATCGGGACAGGGGTCCACAGATACGCAGTATTTT. This codes for CATSLSGQGSTDTQYF.

At least ten counts were recorded for this clone. V is TRBV7-9 and J is TRBJ1-2, with 10 bases that match TRBD1. This CDR3 contains 13 residues. Germline V CDR1 and CDR2: SEHNR, FQNEAQ (reference sequence). The ends lost 4 bases at V and 4 bases at J; junction bases unmatched: 0. CDR3 nucleotides: TGTGCCAGCAGCTGGGACAGGGGCTATGGCTACACCTTC. It codes for CASSWDRGYGYTF. Supplemented by reference TRBV7-9 and TRBJ1-2, the full variable domain reads DTGVSQNPRHKITKRGQNVTFRCDPISEHNRLYWYRQTLGQGPEFLTYFQNEAQLEKSRLLSDRFSAERPKGSFSTLEIQRTEQGDSAMYLCASSWDRGYGYTFGSGTRLTVV.

This rearrangement joins TRBV24-1 to TRBJ2-3; D perhaps matches TRBD2 (5 bases). Per the germline V gene, CDR1 is KGHDR and CDR2 is SFDVKD. V shed 6 bases and J shed 2 bases, with 11 bases lying between them. This CDR3 has 14 residues. Here the CDR3 DNA reads TGTGCCACCAGTCTGCCGGGAACCACAGATACGCAGTATTTT. Its protein product is CATSLPGTTDTQYF.

This clone was seen a few times. This chain connects TRBV19 to TRBJ2-7; the match to TRBD1 covers 8 bases. V trimming: 6 bases; J trimming: 6 bases; junction bases outside the gene matches: 4. The germline gives CDR1 LNHDA, CDR2 SQIVND (reference sequence). This CDR3 contains 12 residues. Here the CDR3 DNA reads TGTGCCAGTAGCACTGGACAGGGCGAGCAGTACTTC. It is translated as CASSTGQGEQYF.

J is TRBJ1-1 and V is TRBV10-3; 7 nucleotides match TRBD1. V trimming: 4 bases; J trimming: 6 bases; junction bases outside the gene matches: 5. This CDR3 contains 13 residues. Per germline, CDR1 ENHRY and CDR2 SYGVKD. CDR3 nucleotides: TGTGCCATCAGTGGACAGGGAGACGCTGAAGCTTTCTTT. Protein product: CAISGQGDAEAFF.

The rearrangement uses TRBV15 and TRBJ2-3; 7 bases agree with TRBD2. The V segment lost 4 bases and the J segment 2 bases; nucleotides outside the gene matches: 3. The CDR3 contains 14 residues. CDR1 LNHNV and CDR2 YYDKDF come from the germline V gene (reference sequence). DNA of the CDR3: TGTGCCACCAGCAAAGCGGGGCACACAGATACGCAGTATTTT. Translating it yields CATSKAGHTDTQYF. Variable domain in full (rest from reference TRBV15 and TRBJ2-3): DAMVIQNPRYQVTQFGKPVTLSCSQTLNHNVMYWYQQKSSQAPKLLFHYYDKDFNNEADTPDNFQSRRPNTSFCFLDIRSPGLGDTAMYLCATSKAGHTDTQYFGPGTRLTVL.

This chain joins TRBV4-1 and TRBJ1-5; D perhaps matches TRBD1 (5 bases). The V end was cut by 4 bases, the J end by 4 bases, with 17 bases between. Germline-derived CDR1 and CDR2 are MGHRA and YSYEKL. The CDR3 has 16 amino acids. The chain's CDR3 is CASSLTSQGMNQPQHF. The CDR3 nucleotides read TGCGCCAGCAGCCTTACCTCCCAGGGAATGAATCAGCCCCAGCATTTT.

In its sample, this clone was seen a few times. This rearrangement joins TRBV29-1 to TRBJ1-2; 11 nucleotides agree with TRBD1. J gave up 2 bases and V 6 bases, and 8 bases lay outside the gene matches. The CDR3 extends over 15 amino acids. Germline loops: CDR1 SQVTM, CDR2 ANQGSEA. Here the CDR3 reads CSVGGWDRGNYGYTF. The CDR3 DNA is TGCAGCGTAGGAGGGTGGGACAGGGGGAACTATGGCTACACCTTC.

The CDR3 protein is CASKTLAGEAGELFF. The DNA of the CDR3 is TGCGCCAGCAAGACACTAGCGGGAGAAGCCGGGGAGCTGTTTTTT. This chain uses TRBV5-1 with TRBJ2-2, with TRBD2 identical over 11 bases. From germline, CDR1 is SGHRS and CDR2 YFSETQ. V shed 6 bases, J shed 6 bases, and the junction held 7 bases outside the gene matches. The CDR3 consists of 15 residues.

The rearrangement uses TRBV10-3 and TRBJ1-2; a weak D match, TRBD1 (5 bases). The CDR3 extends over 14 amino acids. V was pared by 5 bases and J by 2 bases, with 12 bases between. Germline V gives CDR1 ENHRY, CDR2 SYGVKD. The CDR3 DNA is TGTGCCATCAGTCCGGGGGACCTGAACTATGGCTACACCTTC. Its protein product is CAISPGDLNYGYTF.

The chain combines TRBV6-1 with TRBJ1-1; 7 bases match TRBD1. The ends lost 1 base at V and 0 bases at J; junction bases unmatched: 8. CDR3 size: 17 residues. Germline assignment: CDR1 MNHNS and CDR2 SASEGT. CDR3 DNA sequence: TGTGCCAGCAGTGAAGGTTTGGGACAGAACATGAACACTGAAGCTTTCTTT. This sequence encodes CASSEGLGQNMNTEAFF.

This sequence joins TRBV6-6 and TRBJ2-1, with D possibly TRBD2 on 5 matching bases. This CDR3 has 14 amino acids. V gave up 2 bases and J gave up 7 bases, with 12 bases separating them. Germline assignment: CDR1 MNHNY and CDR2 SVGAGI (reference sequence). The CDR3 loop is CASSYPEDGNEQFF. DNA of the CDR3: TGTGCCAGCAGTTACCCGGAGGACGGAAATGAGCAGTTCTTC.